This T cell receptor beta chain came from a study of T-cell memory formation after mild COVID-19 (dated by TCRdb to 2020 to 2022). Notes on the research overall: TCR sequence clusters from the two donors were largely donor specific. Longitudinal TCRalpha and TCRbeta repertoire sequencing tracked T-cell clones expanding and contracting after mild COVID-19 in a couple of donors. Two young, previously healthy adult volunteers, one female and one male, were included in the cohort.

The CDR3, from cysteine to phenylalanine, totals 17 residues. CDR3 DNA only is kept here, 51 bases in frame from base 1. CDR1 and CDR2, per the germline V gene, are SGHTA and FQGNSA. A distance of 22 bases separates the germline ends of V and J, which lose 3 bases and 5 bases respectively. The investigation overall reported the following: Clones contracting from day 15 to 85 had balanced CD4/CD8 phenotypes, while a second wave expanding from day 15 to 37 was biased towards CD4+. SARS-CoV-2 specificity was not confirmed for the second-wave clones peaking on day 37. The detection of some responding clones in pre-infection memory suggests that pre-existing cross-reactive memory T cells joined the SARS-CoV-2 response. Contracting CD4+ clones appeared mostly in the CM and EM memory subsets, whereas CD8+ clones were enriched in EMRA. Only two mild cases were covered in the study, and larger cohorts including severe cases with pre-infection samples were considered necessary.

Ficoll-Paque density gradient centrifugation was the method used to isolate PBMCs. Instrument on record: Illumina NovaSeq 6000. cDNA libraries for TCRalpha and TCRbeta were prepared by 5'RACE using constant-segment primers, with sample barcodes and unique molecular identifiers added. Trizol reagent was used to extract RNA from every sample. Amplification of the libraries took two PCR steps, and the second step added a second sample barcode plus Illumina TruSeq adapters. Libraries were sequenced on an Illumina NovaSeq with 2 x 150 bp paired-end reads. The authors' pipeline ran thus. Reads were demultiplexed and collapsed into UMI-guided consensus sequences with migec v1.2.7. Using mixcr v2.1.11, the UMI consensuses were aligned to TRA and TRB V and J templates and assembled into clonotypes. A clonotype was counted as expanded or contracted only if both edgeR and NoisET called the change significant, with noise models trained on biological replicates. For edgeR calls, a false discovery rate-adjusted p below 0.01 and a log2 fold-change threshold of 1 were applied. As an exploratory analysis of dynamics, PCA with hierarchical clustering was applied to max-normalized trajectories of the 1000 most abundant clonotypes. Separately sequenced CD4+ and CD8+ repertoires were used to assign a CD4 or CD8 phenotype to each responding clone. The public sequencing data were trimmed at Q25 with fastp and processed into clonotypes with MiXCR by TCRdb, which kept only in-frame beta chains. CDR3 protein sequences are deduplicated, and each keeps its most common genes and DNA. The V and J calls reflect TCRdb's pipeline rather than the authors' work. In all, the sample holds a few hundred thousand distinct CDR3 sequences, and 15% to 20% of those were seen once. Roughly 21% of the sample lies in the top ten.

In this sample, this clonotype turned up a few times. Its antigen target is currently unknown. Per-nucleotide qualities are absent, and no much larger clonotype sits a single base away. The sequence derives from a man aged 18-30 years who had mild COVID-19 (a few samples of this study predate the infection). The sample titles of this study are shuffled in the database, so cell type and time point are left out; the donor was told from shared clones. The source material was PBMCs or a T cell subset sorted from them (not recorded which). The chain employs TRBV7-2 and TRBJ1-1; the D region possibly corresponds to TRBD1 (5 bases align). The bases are TGTGCCAGCAGCTTGAGACCCTTCGGGGGGGTTTATACTGAAGCTTTCTTT. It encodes CASSLRPFGGVYTEAFF.